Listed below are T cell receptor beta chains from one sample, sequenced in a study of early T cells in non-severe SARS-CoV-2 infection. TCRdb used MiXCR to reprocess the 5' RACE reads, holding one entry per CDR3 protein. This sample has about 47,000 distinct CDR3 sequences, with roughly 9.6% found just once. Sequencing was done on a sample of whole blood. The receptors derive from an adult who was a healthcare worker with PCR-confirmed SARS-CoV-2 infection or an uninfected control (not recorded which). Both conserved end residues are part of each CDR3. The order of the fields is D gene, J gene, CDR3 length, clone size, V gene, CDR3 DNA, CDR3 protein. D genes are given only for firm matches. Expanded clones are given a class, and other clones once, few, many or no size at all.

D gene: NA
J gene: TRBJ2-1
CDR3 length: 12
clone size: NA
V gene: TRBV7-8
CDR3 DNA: TGTGCCAGCAGCTACGAATACAATGAGCAGTTCTTC
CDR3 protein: CASSYEYNEQFF

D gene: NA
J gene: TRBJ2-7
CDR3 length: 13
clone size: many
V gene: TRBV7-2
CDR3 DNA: TGTGCCAGCAGCCCGGAGAGGGTGTACGAGCAGTACTTC
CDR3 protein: CASSPERVYEQYF

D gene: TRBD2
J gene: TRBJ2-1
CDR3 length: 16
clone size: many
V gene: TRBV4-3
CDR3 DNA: TGCGCCAGCAGCCAAGTCCGACTAGCGGATAACAATGAGCAGTTCTTC
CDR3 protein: CASSQVRLADNNEQFF

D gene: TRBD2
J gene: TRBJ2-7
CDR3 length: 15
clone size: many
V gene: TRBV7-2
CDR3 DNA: TGTGCCAGCAGCTTGACTAGCGGAACACACTACGAGCAGTACTTC
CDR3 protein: CASSLTSGTHYEQYF

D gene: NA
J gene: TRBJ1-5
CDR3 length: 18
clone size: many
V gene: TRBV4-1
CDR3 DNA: TGCGCCAGCAGCCAAGATTCGGTTAGCGGGGCCCAAAATCAGCCCCAGCATTTT
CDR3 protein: CASSQDSVSGAQNQPQHF

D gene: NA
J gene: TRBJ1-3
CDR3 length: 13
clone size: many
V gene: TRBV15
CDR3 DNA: TGTGCCACCAGCAGAGACCCTGGAAACACCATATATTTT
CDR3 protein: CATSRDPGNTIYF

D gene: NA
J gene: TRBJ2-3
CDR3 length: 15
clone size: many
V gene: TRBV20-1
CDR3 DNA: TGCAGTGCTGACCTTCTAGCGCCGACCACAGATACGCAGTATTTT
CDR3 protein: CSADLLAPTTDTQYF

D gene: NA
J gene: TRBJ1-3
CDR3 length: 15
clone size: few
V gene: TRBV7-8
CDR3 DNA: TGTGCCAGCAGCTTAGCGCACAGCTCTGGAAACACCATATATTTT
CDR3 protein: CASSLAHSSGNTIYF

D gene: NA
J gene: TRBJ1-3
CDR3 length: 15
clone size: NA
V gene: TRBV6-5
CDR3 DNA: TGTGCCAGCAGTCGCCAACAGGGTTCTGGAAACACCATATATTTT
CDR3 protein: CASSRQQGSGNTIYF

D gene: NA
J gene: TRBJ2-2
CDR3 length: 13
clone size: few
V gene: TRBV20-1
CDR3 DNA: TGCAGTGCTTGGGGCGGGACCACCGGGGAGCTGTTTTTT
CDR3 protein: CSAWGGTTGELFF

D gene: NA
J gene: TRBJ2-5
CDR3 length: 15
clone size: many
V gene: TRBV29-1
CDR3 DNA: TGCAGCGTTGAATTCTTAAGGGGCCGCTTGGAGACGCAGTACTTC
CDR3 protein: CSVEFLRGRLETQYF

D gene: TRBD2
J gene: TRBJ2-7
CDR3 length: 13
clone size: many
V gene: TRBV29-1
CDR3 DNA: TGCAGCGTTGACGGGAGGGACGGCTACGAGCAGTACTTC
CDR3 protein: CSVDGRDGYEQYF

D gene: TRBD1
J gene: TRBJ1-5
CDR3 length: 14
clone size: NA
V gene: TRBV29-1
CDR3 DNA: TGCAGCGCGGTGGAGACAGGGGTCAATCAGCCCCAGCATTTT
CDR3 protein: CSAVETGVNQPQHF

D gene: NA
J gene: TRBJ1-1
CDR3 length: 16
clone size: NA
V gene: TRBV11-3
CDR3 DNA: TGTGCCAGCAGCTTAGATCGTGGCTTTGGGGGGGGCCAGGCTTTCTTT
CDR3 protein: CASSLDRGFGGGQAFF

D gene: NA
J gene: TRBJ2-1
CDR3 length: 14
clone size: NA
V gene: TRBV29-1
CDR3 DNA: TGCAGCGGGGGTCCGGAGCGAAGTTACAATGAGCAGTTCTTC
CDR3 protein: CSGGPERSYNEQFF

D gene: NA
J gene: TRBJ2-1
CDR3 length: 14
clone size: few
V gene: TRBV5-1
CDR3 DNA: TGCGCCAGCAGCTTGGGACCATCAGTCGGTGAGCAGTTCTTC
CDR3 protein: CASSLGPSVGEQFF

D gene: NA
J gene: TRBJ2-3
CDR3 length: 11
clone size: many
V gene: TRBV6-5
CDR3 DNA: TGTGCCACCAACTACCGAGATACGCAGTATTTT
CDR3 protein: CATNYRDTQYF

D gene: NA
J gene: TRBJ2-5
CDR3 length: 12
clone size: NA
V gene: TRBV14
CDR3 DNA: TGTGCCAGCAGCCAAGCTCTAGAGACCCAGTACTTC
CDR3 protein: CASSQALETQYF

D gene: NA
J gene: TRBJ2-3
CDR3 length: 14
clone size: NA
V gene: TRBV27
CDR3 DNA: TGTGCCAGCGGGTCCCCATCTAGCACAGATACGCAGTATTTT
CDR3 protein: CASGSPSSTDTQYF

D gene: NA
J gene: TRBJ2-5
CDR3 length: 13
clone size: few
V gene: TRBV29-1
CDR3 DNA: TGCAGCGCTAGAGGCAGGCCGGAAGAGACCCAGTACTTC
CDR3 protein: CSARGRPEETQYF

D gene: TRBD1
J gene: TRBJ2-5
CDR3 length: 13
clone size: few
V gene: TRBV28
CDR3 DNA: TGTGCCAGCAGGGTACAGGGGATAGAGACCCAGTACTTC
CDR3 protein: CASRVQGIETQYF

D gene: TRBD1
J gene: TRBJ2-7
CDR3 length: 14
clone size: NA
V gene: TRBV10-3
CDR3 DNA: TGTGCCACCGCCGGGACAGGCAGTTCCTACGAGCAGTACTTC
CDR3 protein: CATAGTGSSYEQYF

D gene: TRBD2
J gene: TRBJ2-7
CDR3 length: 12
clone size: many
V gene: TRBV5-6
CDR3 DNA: TGTGCCAGCGGGCGGACTAGTCGGGAGCAGTACTTC
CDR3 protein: CASGRTSREQYF

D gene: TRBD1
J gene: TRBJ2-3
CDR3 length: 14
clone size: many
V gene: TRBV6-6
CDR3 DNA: TGTGCCAGCGCTAGGACAGGGGGCGCAGATACGCAGTATTTT
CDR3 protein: CASARTGGADTQYF

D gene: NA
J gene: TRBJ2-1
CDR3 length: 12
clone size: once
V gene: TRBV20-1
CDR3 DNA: TGCAGTGCTGAAGGGTCCTACAATGAGCAGTTCTTC
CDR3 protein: CSAEGSYNEQFF

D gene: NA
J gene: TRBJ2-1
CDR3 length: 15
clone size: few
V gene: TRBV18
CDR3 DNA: TGTGCCAGCTCACCTCCCGGGATACCAGGGGATGAGCAGTTCTTC
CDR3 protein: CASSPPGIPGDEQFF

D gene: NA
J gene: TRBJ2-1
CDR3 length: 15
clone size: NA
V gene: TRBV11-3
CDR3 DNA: TGTGCCAGCTGCCCGCGGGACGGAACCTACAATGAGCAGTTCTTC
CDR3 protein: CASCPRDGTYNEQFF

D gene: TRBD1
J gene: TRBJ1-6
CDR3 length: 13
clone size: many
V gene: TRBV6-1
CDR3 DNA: TGTGCCAGCAGTGTTGACAGGGATTCACCCCTCCACTTT
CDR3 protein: CASSVDRDSPLHF

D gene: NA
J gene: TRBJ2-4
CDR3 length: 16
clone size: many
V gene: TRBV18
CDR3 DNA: TGTGCCAGCTCCCCCAATCCCGGAGTAGCCAAAAACATTCAGTACTTC
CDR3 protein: CASSPNPGVAKNIQYF

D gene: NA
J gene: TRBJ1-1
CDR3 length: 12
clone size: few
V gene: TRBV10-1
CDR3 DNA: TGCGCCAGCAGGGACGGGAACACTGAAGCTTTCTTT
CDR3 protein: CASRDGNTEAFF

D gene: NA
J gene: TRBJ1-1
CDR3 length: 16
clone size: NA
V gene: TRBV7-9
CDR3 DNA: TGTGCCAGCAGCTTACTCAGGGGACCCCTGAACACTGAAGCTTTCTTT
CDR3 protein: CASSLLRGPLNTEAFF

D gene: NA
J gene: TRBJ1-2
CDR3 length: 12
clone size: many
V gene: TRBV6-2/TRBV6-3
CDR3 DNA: TGTGCCAGTGGGACGGTGAACTATGGCTACACCTTC
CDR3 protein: CASGTVNYGYTF

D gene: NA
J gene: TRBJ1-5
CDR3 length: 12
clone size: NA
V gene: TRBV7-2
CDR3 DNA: TGTGCCAGCAGCTCACCGGGGGGGCCCCAGCATTTT
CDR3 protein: CASSSPGGPQHF

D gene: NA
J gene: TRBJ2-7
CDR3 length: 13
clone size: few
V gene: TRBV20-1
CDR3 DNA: TGCAGTGCTAGAGATCTTGGGTCCGGGGGCCGCCATTTC
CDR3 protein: CSARDLGSGGRHF

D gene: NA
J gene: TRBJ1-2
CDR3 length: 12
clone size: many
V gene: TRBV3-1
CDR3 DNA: TGTGCCAGCAGCAGGGGAAACTATGGCTACACCTTC
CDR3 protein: CASSRGNYGYTF

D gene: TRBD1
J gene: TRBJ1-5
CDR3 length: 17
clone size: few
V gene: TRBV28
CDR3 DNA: TGTGCCAGCACCTCTTTTGGGACAGGGAATGTTTATCAGCCCCAGCATTTT
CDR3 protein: CASTSFGTGNVYQPQHF

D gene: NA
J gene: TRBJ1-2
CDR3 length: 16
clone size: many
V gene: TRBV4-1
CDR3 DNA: TGCGCCAGCAGCCAAGAAGGCTCCCGGGCATCCTATGGCTACACCTTC
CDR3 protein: CASSQEGSRASYGYTF

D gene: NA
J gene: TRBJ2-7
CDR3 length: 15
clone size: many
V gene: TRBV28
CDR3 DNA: TGTGCCAGCAGTCCCATCCGACAAGGAGGGGACGAGCAGTACTTC
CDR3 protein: CASSPIRQGGDEQYF

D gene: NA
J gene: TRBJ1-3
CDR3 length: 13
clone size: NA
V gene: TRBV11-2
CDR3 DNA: TGTGCCAGCAGCTTCCTAAATGGAAACACCATATATTTT
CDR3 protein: CASSFLNGNTIYF

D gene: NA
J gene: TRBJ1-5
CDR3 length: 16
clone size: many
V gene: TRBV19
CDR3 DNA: TGTGCCAGTAGCCGACAGTCTGTTGTGCGCAATCAGCCCCAGCATTTT
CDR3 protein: CASSRQSVVRNQPQHF

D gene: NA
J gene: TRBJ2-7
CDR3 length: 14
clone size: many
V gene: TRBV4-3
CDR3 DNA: TGCGCCAGCAGCCGCTTTGTAGGATCCTACGAGCAGTACTTC
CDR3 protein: CASSRFVGSYEQYF

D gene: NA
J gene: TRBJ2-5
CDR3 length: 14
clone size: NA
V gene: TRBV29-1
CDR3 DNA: TGCAGCGTCCCCTCGAGGATCGGCCAAGAGACCCAGTACTTC
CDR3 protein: CSVPSRIGQETQYF

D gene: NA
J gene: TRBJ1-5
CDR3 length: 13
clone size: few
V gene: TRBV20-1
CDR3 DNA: TGCAGTGCTAGTTTACAAAGCAATCAGCCCCAGCATTTT
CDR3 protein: CSASLQSNQPQHF

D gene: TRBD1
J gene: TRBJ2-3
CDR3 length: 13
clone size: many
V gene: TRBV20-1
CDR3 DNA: TGCAGTGCCCCAGGGGGTGCCACAGATACGCAGTATTTT
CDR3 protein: CSAPGGATDTQYF

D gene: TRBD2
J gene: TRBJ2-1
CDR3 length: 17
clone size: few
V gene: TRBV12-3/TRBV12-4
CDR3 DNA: TGTGCCAGCGAGCAGCCGGGGGGCGGACTAGCCTCAGATGAGCAGTTCTTC
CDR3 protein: CASEQPGGGLASDEQFF

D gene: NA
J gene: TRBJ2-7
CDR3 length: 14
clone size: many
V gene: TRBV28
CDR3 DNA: TGTGCCAGCAGCCATTCGGGACCGAGGGACGAGCAGTACTTC
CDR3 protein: CASSHSGPRDEQYF

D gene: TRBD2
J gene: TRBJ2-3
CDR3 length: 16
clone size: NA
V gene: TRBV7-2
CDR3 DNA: TGTGCCAGCAGCTTCGGTAGTAGCGGGGGGGCGCAGACGCAGTATTTT
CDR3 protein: CASSFGSSGGAQTQYF

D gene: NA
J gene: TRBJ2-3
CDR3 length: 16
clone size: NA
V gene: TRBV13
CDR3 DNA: TGTGCCAGCAGCGCCTTTAGGGGGTCGGGGCACGGGTCGCAGTATTTT
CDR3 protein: CASSAFRGSGHGSQYF

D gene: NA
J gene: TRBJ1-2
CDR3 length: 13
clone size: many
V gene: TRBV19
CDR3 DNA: TGTGCCAGTACCAAGGAAAATAACTATGGCTACACCTTC
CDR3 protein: CASTKENNYGYTF

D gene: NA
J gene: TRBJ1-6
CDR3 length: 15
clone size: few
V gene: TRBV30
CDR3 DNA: TGTGCCTGGAGCTCGATGACGGGGCAGAATTCACCCCTCCACTTT
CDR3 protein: CAWSSMTGQNSPLHF

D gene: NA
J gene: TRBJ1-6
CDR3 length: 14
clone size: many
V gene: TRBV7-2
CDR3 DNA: TGTGCCAGCAGCCCCCCCCTTAACCATTCACCCCTCCACTTT
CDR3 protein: CASSPPLNHSPLHF

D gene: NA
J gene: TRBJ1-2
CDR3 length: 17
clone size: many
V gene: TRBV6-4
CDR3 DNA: TGTGCCAGCAGAGTAACCGACAGTGTATTGACTAACTATGGCTACACCTTC
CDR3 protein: CASRVTDSVLTNYGYTF